The 23 T cell receptor beta chains listed next were all sequenced from one sample in a study of technical replicates of blood from a handful of donors. This table comes from immunoSEQ multiplex PCR, and its TCRdb copy is limited to in-frame clones, with some not included. The table records roughly 40,000 clones, around 96% of them present only once. Specimen: T cells isolated from PBMCs. Receptor source: a human donor in good health.

The V and J genes are TRBV2 and TRBJ2-7; unclear D gene. The V end was cut by 8 bases, the J end by 7 bases, with 18 bases between. CDR1 is SNHLY, CDR2 FYNNEI, per germline. CDR3 length equals 13 residues. The CDR3 bases are TGTGCCAGCGAGTTGAGGTCGGCTTCGGAGCAGTACTTC. This gives the protein CASELRSASEQYF.

This clone came up a few times. The rearrangement joins TRBV11-3 to TRBJ2-3, with D perhaps matching TRBD2 (5 bases). Trimming left V 3 bases short and J 4 bases short, with 8 bases between. The CDR3 is 13 amino acids. Germline V CDR1 and CDR2: SGHNT, YENEEA. Here the CDR3 reads CASSFRDPDTQYF. CDR3 DNA: TGTGCCAGCAGCTTCCGGGATCCAGATACGCAGTATTTT.

The CDR3 is CAWDRDRGSYEQYF. The CDR3 region has the DNA TGTGCCTGGGACCGGGACAGGGGGTCCTACGAGCAGTACTTC. The chain combines TRBV30 with TRBJ2-7; 11 bases match TRBD1. This CDR3 contains 14 residues. The trim removed 5 bases at V and 1 base at J, leaving 4 bases unmatched. Looked up from germline, CDR1 is GTSNPN and CDR2 is SVGIG (reference sequence).

The chain joins TRBV6-5 to TRBJ1-1, with D maybe TRBD1 (5 bases). CDR1 and CDR2 (germline): MNHEY, SVGAGI. V shed 5 bases and J shed 4 bases, with 5 bases lying between them. The CDR3 runs 11 residues. Here the CDR3 reads CASSQGTEAFF. In nucleotides, the CDR3 is TGTGCCAGCAGTCAGGGCACTGAAGCTTTCTTT.

The chain is built from TRBV6-4 and TRBJ2-1, with 12 bases that match TRBD1. Germline V gene data show CDR1 as MRHNA and CDR2 as SNTAGT. V was pared by 3 bases and J by 6 bases, with 12 bases of the junction left unmatched. This CDR3 is 18 amino acids long. The CDR3 protein is CASSELKGQGASVNEQFF. CDR3 DNA: TGTGCCAGCAGTGAACTCAAGGGACAGGGGGCGTCTGTCAATGAGCAGTTCTTC.

V gene TRBV5-1 combines with J gene TRBJ2-3; D unclear. Trimming removed 2 bases at V and 4 bases at J, with 17 bases between. The CDR3 totals 16 residues. Looked up from germline, CDR1 is SGHRS and CDR2 is YFSETQ. Written as DNA, the CDR3 is TGCGCCAGCAGCTTTTCTGTCAGCGAAGGTCCAGATACGCAGTATTTT. Its translation: CASSFSVSEGPDTQYF.

This clone has more than one count but fewer than ten. The V call is TRBV29-1, the J call TRBJ1-1, with unresolved D. Germline loops: CDR1 SQVTM, CDR2 ANQGSEA. CDR3 length equals 11 residues. Trimming shortened V by 6 bases and J by 4 bases, and 9 bases separated the two germline ends. The CDR3 region has the DNA TGCAGCGTGACCCCGGGCACTGAAGCTTTCTTT. Its protein product is CSVTPGTEAFF.

The chain is built from TRBV25-1 and TRBJ2-7; D may be TRBD2 (5 bases). CDR1 and CDR2 from the germline V gene are MGHDK and SYGVNS. There are 13 residues in the CDR3. Trimming removed 5 bases at V and 2 bases at J, with 10 bases between. CDR3 nucleotide sequence: TGTGCCAGCAGTCCCCGGGGAGCCTACGAGCAGTACTTC. This sequence encodes CASSPRGAYEQYF.

This CDR3 is CASSLDRNTEAFF. CDR3 DNA: TGTGCCAGCAGCTTAGACAGGAACACTGAAGCTTTCTTT. V gene TRBV7-3 combines with J gene TRBJ1-1; D is possibly TRBD1 (5 bases). Germline-derived CDR1 and CDR2 are SGHTA and FQGTGA. The CDR3 covers 13 residues. The germline V and J ends were trimmed by 2 bases and 1 base, with 5 bases remaining between them. Full variable domain (remainder filled in from reference TRBV7-3 and TRBJ1-1): GAGVSQTPSNKVTEKGKYVELRCDPISGHTALYWYRQSLGQGPEFLIYFQGTGAADDSGLPNDRFFAVRPEGSVSTLKIQRTERGDSAVYLCASSLDRNTEAFFGQGTRLTVV.

The rearrangement joins TRBV5-8 to TRBJ1-2, with 8 bases matching TRBD1. CDR1 is SGHTS and CDR2 is YDEGEE in the germline V gene. The CDR3 has 18 amino acids. The V gene end was trimmed by 0 bases and the J gene end by 4 bases; junction bases not matched to a gene: 14. CDR3 in DNA: TGTGCCAGCAGCTTGGGCCGGACAGGGTTGGAGGAGGTCTATGGCTACACCTTC. Its translation is CASSLGRTGLEEVYGYTF.

This chain joins TRBV6-5 and TRBJ1-2; TRBD1 matches 10 bases. With 4 bases clipped from V and 6 bases from J, the junction kept 8 bases outside the gene matches. Germline V gives CDR1 MNHEY, CDR2 SVGAGI. This CDR3 has 15 amino acids. The CDR3, as DNA: TGTGCCAGCAGTTCCCCGGGACAGGGGCCCGATGGCTACACCTTC. Translation gives CASSSPGQGPDGYTF.

The rearrangement links TRBV6-6 to TRBJ2-7; possible D gene TRBD2, 5 bases. CDR1 MNHNY and CDR2 SVGAGI come from the germline V gene (reference sequence). This CDR3 region has 13 residues. V was pared by 2 bases and J by 2 bases, with 7 bases between. The CDR3 DNA reads as TGTGCCAGCAGTTACGGGAGAACCTACGAGCAGTACTTC. Amino acids: CASSYGRTYEQYF.

V gene TRBV29-1 combines with J gene TRBJ2-7; maybe TRBD1 (6 bases). V lost 0 bases and J lost 5, with 14 bases in between. Germline V CDR1 and CDR2: SQVTM, ANQGSEA. The CDR3 length is 14 residues. Here the CDR3 reads CSVEESRGSDEQYF. The CDR3 nucleotides are TGCAGCGTTGAAGAATCCAGGGGATCCGACGAGCAGTACTTC.

V is TRBV19 and J is TRBJ1-2; TRBD1 might be the D (5 bases). V was clipped by 9 bases and J by 3 bases, with 20 bases between them. CDR3 size: 15 residues. In germline, CDR1 is LNHDA, CDR2 SQIVND (reference sequence). The CDR3 sequence: CASHSYGARDYGYTF. CDR3 in DNA: TGTGCCAGCCACTCCTATGGGGCGCGAGACTATGGCTACACCTTC.

About this clone itself: The germline gene is not matched at one end of the junction; a read error may be the cause. The chain carries TRBV7-7 and TRBJ2-7; D not certain. CDR3 length: 14 residues. In germline, CDR1 is SSHAT, CDR2 FNYEAQ (reference sequence). CDR3 in amino acids: CASSPKYLSYEQYF. The CDR3 nucleotides read TGTGCTAGCAGCCCTAAATACCTATCCTACGAGCAGTACTTC. Full variable domain (missing parts from reference TRBV7-7 and TRBJ2-7): GAGVSQSPRYKVTKRGQDVTLRCDPISSHATLYWYQQALGQGPEFLTYFNYEAQPDKSGLPSDRFSAERPEGSISTLTIQRTEQRDSAMYRCASSPKYLSYEQYFGPGTRLTVT.

The rearrangement links TRBV7-2 to TRBJ2-6; tentatively, D is TRBD1 (5 bases). The CDR3 has 17 residues. Germline CDR1 and CDR2: SGHTA and FQGNSA. V was pared by 5 bases and J by 1 base, with 15 bases between. The CDR3 reads CASSPQGLLSGANVLTF. The CDR3, as DNA: TGTGCCAGCAGCCCCCAGGGCCTTCTTTCTGGGGCCAACGTCCTGACTTTC. The whole variable domain, filled in from reference TRBV7-2 and TRBJ2-6, reads GAGVSQSPSNKVTEKGKDVELRCDPISGHTALYWYRQSLGQGLEFLIYFQGNSAPDKSGLPSDRFSAERTGGSVSTLTIQRTQQEDSAVYLCASSPQGLLSGANVLTFGAGSRLTVL.

The chain carries TRBV4-2 and TRBJ1-2; D is undetermined. Trimming shortened V by 1 base and J by 4 bases, and 7 bases separated the two germline ends. The CDR3 extends over 13 amino acids. The germline gives CDR1 LGHNA, CDR2 YNFKEQ. CDR3 nucleotides: TGTGCCAGCAGCCAAGGGGCGTCCTATGGCTACACCTTC. Its translation is CASSQGASYGYTF.

The V and J genes are TRBV4-3 and TRBJ2-7; 14 bases agree with TRBD2. Germline values: CDR1 LGHNA, CDR2 YSLEER. The CDR3 is 16 residues long. The junction had 6 bases not matched to a gene; V was cut back by 3 bases and J by 5 bases. CDR3 sequence: CASSQWTSGRTNEQYF. CDR3 in DNA: TGCGCCAGCAGCCAGTGGACTAGCGGGAGGACCAACGAGCAGTACTTC.

The CDR3: CAIELIPGGNHYGYTF. As DNA, the CDR3 is TGTGCCATCGAGCTGATCCCAGGGGGCAATCACTATGGCTACACCTTC. The chain employs TRBV28 and TRBJ1-2, with 8 bases that match TRBD1. The V segment lost 10 bases and the J segment 3 bases; nucleotides outside the gene matches: 16. The germline V gene encodes CDR1 MDHEN and CDR2 SYDVKM. The CDR3 contains 16 residues.

The chain carries TRBV5-1 and TRBJ2-1; the D gene is possibly TRBD2 (6 bases). The CDR3 extends over 15 amino acids. V lost 3 bases to trimming and J lost 4 bases, with 14 bases between them. Germline CDR1 SGHRS, CDR2 YFSETQ. CDR3 in DNA: TGCGCCAGCAGCTCCAGGTGGCGGGAATACAATGAGCAGTTCTTC. Its translation is CASSSRWREYNEQFF.

The chain combines TRBV27 with TRBJ2-5; possible D gene TRBD2, 7 bases. Germline CDR1 MNHEY, CDR2 SMNVEV (reference sequence). Trimming shortened V by 2 bases and J by 5 bases, and 21 bases separated the two germline ends. CDR3 length equals 17 residues. CDR3 DNA: TGTGCCAGCAGTTTAGGTCATGGAAGGGGGGGCTGGGAGACCCAGTACTTC. This translates into CASSLGHGRGGWETQYF.

The V call is TRBV19, the J call TRBJ2-1; 7 nucleotides agree with TRBD2. CDR3 length: 14 residues. From germline, CDR1 is LNHDA and CDR2 SQIVND (reference sequence). Losses at the gene ends were 3 bases for V and 4 bases for J; bases not matched to a gene: 3. CDR3 DNA: TGTGCCAGTAGTATGGGTAGCGGGTACAATGAGCAGTTCTTC. Translating it yields CASSMGSGYNEQFF.

This chain uses TRBV2 with TRBJ2-7; D perhaps matches TRBD2 (6 bases). This CDR3 region has 12 residues. Germline lookup yields CDR1 SNHLY and CDR2 FYNNEI. DNA of the CDR3: TGTGCGGAGGGCAGGGCCCCCTACGAGCAGTACTTC. Amino acid sequence: CAEGRAPYEQYF. Using reference TRBV2 and TRBJ2-7 for the parts outside the CDR3, the full variable domain is EPEVTQTPSHQVTQMGQEVILRCVPISNHLYFYWYRQILGQKVEFLVSFYNNEISEKSEIFDDQFSVERPDGSNFTLKIRSTKLEDSAMYFCAEGRAPYEQYFGPGTRLTVT.